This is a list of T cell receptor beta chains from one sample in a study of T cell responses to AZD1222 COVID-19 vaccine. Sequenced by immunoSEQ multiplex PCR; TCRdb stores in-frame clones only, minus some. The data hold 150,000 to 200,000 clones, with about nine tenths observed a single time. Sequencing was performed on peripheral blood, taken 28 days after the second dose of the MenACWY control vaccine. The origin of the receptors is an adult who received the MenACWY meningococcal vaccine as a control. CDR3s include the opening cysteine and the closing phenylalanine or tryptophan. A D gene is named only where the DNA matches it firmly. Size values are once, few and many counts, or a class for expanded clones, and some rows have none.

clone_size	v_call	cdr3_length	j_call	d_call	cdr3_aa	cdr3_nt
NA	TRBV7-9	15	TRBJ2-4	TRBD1	CASSFGDSPKNIQYF	TGTGCCAGCAGCTTTGGGGACAGCCCGAAAAACATTCAGTACTTC
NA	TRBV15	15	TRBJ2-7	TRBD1	CATSREKGAPYEQYF	TGTGCCACCAGCAGGGAAAAGGGGGCCCCCTACGAGCAGTACTTC
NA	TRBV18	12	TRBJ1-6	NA	CASSSQGSPLHF	TGTGCCAGCTCCTCGCAGGGATCACCCCTCCACTTT
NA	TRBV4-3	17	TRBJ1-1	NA	CASSQDPPSSYYTEAFF	TGCGCCAGCAGCCAAGACCCACCCTCCAGTTACTACACTGAAGCTTTCTTT
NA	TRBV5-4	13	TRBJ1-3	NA	CASSTDSGNTIYF	TGTGCCAGCAGCACCGACTCTGGAAACACCATATATTTT
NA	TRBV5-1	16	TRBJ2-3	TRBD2	CASSPRAGGPTDTQYF	TGCGCCAGCAGCCCGAGGGCGGGAGGGCCTACAGATACGCAGTATTTT
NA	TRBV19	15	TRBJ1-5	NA	CASSQPGGGNQPQHF	TGTGCCAGTAGTCAGCCCGGGGGGGGCAATCAGCCCCAGCATTTT
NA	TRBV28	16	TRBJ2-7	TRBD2	CASIGLAGHVPYEQYF	TGTGCCAGCATAGGACTAGCGGGCCACGTTCCCTACGAGCAGTACTTC
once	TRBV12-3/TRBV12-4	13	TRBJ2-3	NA	CASRGDGADTQYF	TGTGCCAGCAGGGGAGACGGCGCAGATACGCAGTATTTT
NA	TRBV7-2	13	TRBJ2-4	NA	CASTRPEFYIQYF	TGTGCCAGCACCCGGCCGGAGTTTTACATTCAGTACTTC
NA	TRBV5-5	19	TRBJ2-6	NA	CASSSAGPFTSSGANVLTF	TGTGCCAGCAGTAGTGCGGGCCCCTTCACTTCTTCGGGGGCCAACGTCCTGACTTTC
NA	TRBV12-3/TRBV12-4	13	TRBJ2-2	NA	CASSLNGAGELFF	TGTGCCAGCAGTTTAAACGGCGCCGGGGAGCTGTTTTTT
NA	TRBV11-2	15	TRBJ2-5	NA	CASSLEAGLQETQYF	TGTGCCAGCAGCTTGGAGGCAGGACTGCAAGAGACCCAGTACTTC
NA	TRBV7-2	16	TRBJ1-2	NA	CASSSSTRDQGYGYTF	TGTGCCAGCAGCTCCTCGACAAGGGACCAAGGCTATGGCTACACCTTC